This TCR beta chain comes out of a study of graft-versus-host responses after intestinal transplantation. Per the germline V gene, CDR1 is MDHEN and CDR2 is SYDVKM. This CDR3 spans 16 amino acids. V gave up 3 bases and J gave up 4 bases, with 16 bases separating them. Comments on this clone: Its antigen remains unknown.

Study-level results: In patients with graft-donor T cell macrochimerism, allograft graft-versus-host to host-versus-graft clonal ratios were high.

Assay used: immunoSEQ multiplex PCR; TCRdb lists only in-frame clones, some missing. The repertoire holds 99,000 or so clones, with roughly 87% as singletons. The chain uses TRBV28 and TRBJ1-5, with TRBD1 as a possible D gene (5 bases). The clonotype was recovered from a human donor who received an intestinal transplant. Source: unstimulated CD4+ T cells sorted from spleen or lymph node cells, taken before intestinal transplant. The CDR3 loop is CASSFPRAGLNQPQHF. In nucleotides, the CDR3 is TGTGCCAGCAGTTTTCCCCGAGCAGGGCTGAATCAGCCCCAGCATTTT.